The 4 T cell receptor beta chains presented below share a single source sample, sequenced in a study of cytomegalovirus exposure and HLA in healthy donors. The PCR used 60 Vbeta and 13 Jbeta primers. Sequenced by immunoSEQ multiplex PCR; TCRdb stores in-frame clones only, minus some. The table lists roughly 120,000 clones, about 68% of them singletons. Sequencing was carried out using PBMCs. The receptors here all came from a woman in her thirties or forties in good health and CMV-seropositive.

The chain recombines TRBV5-6 with TRBJ1-1, with TRBD1 matching over 11 bases. Germline assignment: CDR1 SGHDT and CDR2 YYEEEE. J gave up 6 bases and V 4 bases, and 5 bases lay outside the gene matches. The CDR3 runs 14 residues. CDR3 sequence reads: CASSEPGQGAEAFF. CDR3 coding DNA: TGTGCCAGCAGCGAACCGGGACAGGGGGCTGAAGCTTTCTTT.

J is TRBJ2-5 and V is TRBV27; TRBD2 is a possible D gene (6 bases). This CDR3 is built from 14 residues. The V and J ends lost 6 bases and 5 bases respectively, with 16 bases between them. Per germline, CDR1 MNHEY and CDR2 SMNVEV (reference sequence). CDR3 nucleotides: TGTGCCAGCAGGCCGGGACTCCTGGTGGAGACCCAGTACTTC. This codes for CASRPGLLVETQYF.

Remarks on this clone: Relative to the germline gene, one junction end is altered; a read error may explain this. The rearrangement links TRBV7-9 to TRBJ2-5; 9 positions match TRBD2. Germline V CDR1 and CDR2: SEHNR, FQNEAQ (reference sequence). The CDR3 is 17 residues long. The chain's CDR3 is CSSSSYLTSGSQETQYF. CDR3 bases: TGTTCCAGCAGCTCGTACCTGACTAGCGGTTCCCAAGAGACCCAGTACTTC.

The chain carries TRBV9 and TRBJ1-4, with 7 bases aligning to TRBD1. V lost 4 bases to trimming and J lost 0 bases; unmatched junction nucleotides: 6. CDR1 is SGDLS, CDR2 YYNGEE, per germline. This CDR3 contains 16 residues. The CDR3 here is CASSSGQIATNEKLFF. The CDR3 region has the DNA TGTGCCAGCAGCTCGGGACAGATTGCAACTAATGAAAAACTGTTTTTT.